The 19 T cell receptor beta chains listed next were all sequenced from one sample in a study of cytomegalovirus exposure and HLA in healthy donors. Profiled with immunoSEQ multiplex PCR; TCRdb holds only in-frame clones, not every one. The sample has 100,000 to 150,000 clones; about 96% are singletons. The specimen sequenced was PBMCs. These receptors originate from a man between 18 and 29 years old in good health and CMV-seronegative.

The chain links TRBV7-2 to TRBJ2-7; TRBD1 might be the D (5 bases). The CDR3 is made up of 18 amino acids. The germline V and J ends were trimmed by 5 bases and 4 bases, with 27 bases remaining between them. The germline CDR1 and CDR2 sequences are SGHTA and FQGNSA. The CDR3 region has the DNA TGTGCCAGCAGCCCAAACCCTAGAAAGGACACTAAGCCTTACGAGCAGTACTTC. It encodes CASSPNPRKDTKPYEQYF.

The CDR3 region is CASSIRGSNGRAFF. The CDR3 nucleotides read TGTGCCAGTAGTATCAGGGGATCGAATGGACGAGCTTTCTTT. The rearrangement uses TRBV19 and TRBJ1-1, with D perhaps matching TRBD1 (6 bases). Germline lookup yields CDR1 LNHDA and CDR2 SQIVND (reference sequence). There are 14 residues in the CDR3. V was clipped by 3 bases and J by 10 bases, with 18 bases between them.

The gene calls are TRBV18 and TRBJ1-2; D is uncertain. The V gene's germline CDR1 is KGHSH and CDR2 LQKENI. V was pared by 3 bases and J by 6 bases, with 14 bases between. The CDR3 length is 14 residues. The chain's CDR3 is CASSPGRYMDGYTF. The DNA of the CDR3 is TGTGCCAGCTCACCGGGCAGGTATATGGATGGCTACACCTTC. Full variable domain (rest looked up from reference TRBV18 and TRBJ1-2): NAGVMQNPRHLVRRRGQEARLRCSPMKGHSHVYWYRQLPEEGLKFMVYLQKENIIDESGMPKERFSAEFPKEGPSILRIQQVVRGDSAAYFCASSPGRYMDGYTFGSGTRLTVV.

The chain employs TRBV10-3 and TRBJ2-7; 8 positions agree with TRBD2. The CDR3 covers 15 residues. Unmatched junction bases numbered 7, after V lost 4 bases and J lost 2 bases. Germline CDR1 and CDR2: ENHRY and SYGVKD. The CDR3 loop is CAISAVSGTTYEQYF. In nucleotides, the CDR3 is TGTGCCATCAGTGCCGTTAGCGGGACAACCTACGAGCAGTACTTC.

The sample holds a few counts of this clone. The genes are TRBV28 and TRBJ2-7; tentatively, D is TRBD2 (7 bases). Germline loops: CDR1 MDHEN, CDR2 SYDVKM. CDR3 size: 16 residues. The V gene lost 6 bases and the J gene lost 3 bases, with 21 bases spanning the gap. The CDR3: CASSPRTGRALYEQYF. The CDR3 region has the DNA TGTGCCAGCAGCCCCAGAACAGGGAGGGCACTCTACGAGCAGTACTTC.

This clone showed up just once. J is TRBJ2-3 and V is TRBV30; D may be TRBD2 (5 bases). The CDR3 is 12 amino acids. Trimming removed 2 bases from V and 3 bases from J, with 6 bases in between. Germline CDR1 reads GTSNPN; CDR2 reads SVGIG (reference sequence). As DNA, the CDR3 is TGTGCCTGGAGTCCGGGGACAGATACGCAGTATTTT. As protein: CAWSPGTDTQYF.

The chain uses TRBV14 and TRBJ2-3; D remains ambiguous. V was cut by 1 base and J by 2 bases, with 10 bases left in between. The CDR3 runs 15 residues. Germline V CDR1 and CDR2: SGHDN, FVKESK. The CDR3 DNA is TGTGCCAGCAGCCAAGGGGTCACAGCCACAGATACGCAGTATTTT. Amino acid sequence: CASSQGVTATDTQYF.

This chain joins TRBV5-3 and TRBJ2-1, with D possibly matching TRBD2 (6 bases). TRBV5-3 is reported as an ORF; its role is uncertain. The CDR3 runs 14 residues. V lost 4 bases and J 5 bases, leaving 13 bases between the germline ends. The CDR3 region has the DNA TGTGCCAGAAGCAAAGGGACTGGAAACAATGAGCAGTTCTTC. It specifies CARSKGTGNNEQFF.

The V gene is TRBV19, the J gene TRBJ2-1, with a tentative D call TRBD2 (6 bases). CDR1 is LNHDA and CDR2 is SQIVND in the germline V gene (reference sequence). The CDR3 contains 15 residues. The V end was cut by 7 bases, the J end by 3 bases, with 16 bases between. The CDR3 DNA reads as TGTGCCAGTAAACCCGGGACTGGAAACTACAATGAGCAGTTCTTC. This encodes CASKPGTGNYNEQFF.

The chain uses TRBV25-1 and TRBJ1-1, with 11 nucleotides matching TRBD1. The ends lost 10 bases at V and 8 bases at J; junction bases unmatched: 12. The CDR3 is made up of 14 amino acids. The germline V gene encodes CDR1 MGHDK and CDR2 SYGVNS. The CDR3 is CATKTGQGEGEAFF. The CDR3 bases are TGTGCCACCAAAACGGGACAGGGGGAAGGGGAAGCTTTCTTT.

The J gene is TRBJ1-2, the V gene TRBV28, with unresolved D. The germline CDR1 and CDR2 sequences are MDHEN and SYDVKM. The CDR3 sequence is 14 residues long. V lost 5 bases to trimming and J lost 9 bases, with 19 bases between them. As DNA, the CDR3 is TGTGCCAGCAGTCTCCAGATGTACAACACCCGCTACACCTTC. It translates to CASSLQMYNTRYTF.

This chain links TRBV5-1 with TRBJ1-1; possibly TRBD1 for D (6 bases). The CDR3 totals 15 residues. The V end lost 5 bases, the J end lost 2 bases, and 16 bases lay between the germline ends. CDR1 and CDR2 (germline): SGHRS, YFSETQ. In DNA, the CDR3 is TGCGCCAGCAGTCAGACGGGACACGATAACACTGAAGCTTTCTTT. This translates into CASSQTGHDNTEAFF.

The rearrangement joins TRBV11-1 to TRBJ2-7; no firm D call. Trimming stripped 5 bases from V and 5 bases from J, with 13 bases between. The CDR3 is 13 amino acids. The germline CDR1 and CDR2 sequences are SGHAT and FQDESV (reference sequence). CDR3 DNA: TGTGCCAGCAGCGCACAAAACTACGACGAGCAGTACTTC. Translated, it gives CASSAQNYDEQYF.

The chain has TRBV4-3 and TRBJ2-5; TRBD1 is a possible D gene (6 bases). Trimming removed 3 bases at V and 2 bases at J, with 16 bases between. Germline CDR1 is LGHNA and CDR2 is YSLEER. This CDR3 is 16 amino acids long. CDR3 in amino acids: CASSQGGQPGQETQYF. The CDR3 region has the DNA TGCGCCAGCAGCCAGGGCGGACAGCCAGGACAAGAGACCCAGTACTTC.

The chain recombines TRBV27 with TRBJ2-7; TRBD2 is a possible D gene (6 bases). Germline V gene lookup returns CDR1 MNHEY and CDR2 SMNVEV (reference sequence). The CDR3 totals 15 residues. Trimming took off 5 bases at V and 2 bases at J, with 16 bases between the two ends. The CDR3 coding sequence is TGTGCCAGCAGTGCCTCAGGTGGGGGGACCTACGAGCAGTACTTC. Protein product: CASSASGGGTYEQYF.

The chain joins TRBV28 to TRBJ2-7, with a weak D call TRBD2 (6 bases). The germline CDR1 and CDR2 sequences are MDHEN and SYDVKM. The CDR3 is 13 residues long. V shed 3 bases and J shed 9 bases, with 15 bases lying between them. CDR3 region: CASSFQGTSLQYF. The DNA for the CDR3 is TGTGCCAGCAGTTTTCAAGGGACTTCACTGCAGTACTTC.

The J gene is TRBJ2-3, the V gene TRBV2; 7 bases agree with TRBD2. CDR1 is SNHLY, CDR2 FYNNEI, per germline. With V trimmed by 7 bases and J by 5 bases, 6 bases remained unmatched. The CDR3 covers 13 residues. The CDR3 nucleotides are TGTGCCAGCAAAAGGGAGGGGAGAGATACGCAGTATTTT. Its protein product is CASKREGRDTQYF.

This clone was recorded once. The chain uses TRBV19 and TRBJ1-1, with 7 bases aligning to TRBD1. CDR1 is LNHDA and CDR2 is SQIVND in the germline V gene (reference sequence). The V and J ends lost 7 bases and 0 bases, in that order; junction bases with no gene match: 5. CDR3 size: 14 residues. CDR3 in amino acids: CASTRDRMNTEAFF. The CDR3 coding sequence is TGTGCCAGTACTCGGGACAGAATGAACACTGAAGCTTTCTTT.

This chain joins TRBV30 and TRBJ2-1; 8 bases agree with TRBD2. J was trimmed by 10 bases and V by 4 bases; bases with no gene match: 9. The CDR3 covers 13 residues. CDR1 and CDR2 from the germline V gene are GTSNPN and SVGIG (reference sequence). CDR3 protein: CAWTPGTRIEQFF. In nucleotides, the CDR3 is TGTGCCTGGACCCCCGGGACTAGGATCGAGCAGTTCTTC.